The present entry profiles one T cell receptor beta chain with its context. The antigen remains unidentified. Sequencing used immunoSEQ multiplex PCR; TCRdb keeps in-frame clones, though not all of them. The sample has some 220,000 clones, just over 90% seen once. This record comes from a study of cytomegalovirus exposure and HLA in healthy donors. Study-wide results and limits: Per published reports, the classifier diagnosed cytomegalovirus status with high specificity and sensitivity.

Losses at the gene ends were 6 bases for V and 3 bases for J; bases not matched to a gene: 8. The germline V gene encodes CDR1 SGHRS and CDR2 YFSETQ. The CDR3 is 16 amino acids. This TCR was recovered from a young woman in good health and CMV-seronegative. V usage is TRBV5-1 and J usage is TRBJ2-1; 11 nucleotides line up with TRBD2. Sequenced material: PBMCs. This CDR3 is CASTGRTSGHYNEQFF. CDR3 coding DNA: TGCGCCAGCACGGGTCGGACTAGCGGGCACTACAATGAGCAGTTCTTC.